Listed below are T cell receptor beta chains from one sample, sequenced in a study of shared clonotypes between healthy human individuals. The assay was immunoSEQ multiplex PCR, and TCRdb's table has in-frame clones only and misses some. The sample includes fewer than 200,000 clones, approximately 92% of them seen just once. Material for sequencing was naive CD4+ T cells sorted from blood. Receptors were obtained from a woman between 25 and 40 years old in good health. The CDR3 runs from the conserved cysteine through the conserved F or W. Not all rows give a size; the values are once, few, many and, for expanded clones, a class.

J,V,size,CDR3
TRBJ2-7,TRBV11-1,NA,CASSSLRYEQYF
TRBJ1-1,TRBV4-1,NA,CASSQGAVDLEAFF
TRBJ2-7,TRBV7-9,NA,CASSPNQNEQYF
TRBJ2-7,TRBV5-8,NA,CASSEGAGYEQYF
NA,TRBV18,NA,CASSLSWGDEQYF
TRBJ1-2,TRBV28,NA,CASSLDRSYGYTF
TRBJ2-4,TRBV18,NA,CASSLQGLGAKNIQYF
TRBJ2-7,TRBV6-6,NA,CASRAARSEQYF
TRBJ1-6,TRBV7-2,NA,CASSPPGQGSSYNSPLHF
TRBJ1-3,TRBV5-4,NA,CASSAGGQTGNTIYF
TRBJ2-7,TRBV10-2,NA,CASSIGVGAPGNYEQYF
TRBJ1-1,TRBV11-2,NA,CASSLGWSGAPTEAFF
TRBJ2-1,TRBV7-9,NA,CASSLHATSGSFDEQFF
TRBJ1-4,TRBV7-9,NA,CASSLPPGRILRNEKLFF
TRBJ1-3,TRBV4-1,NA,CASSQGDGRNTIYF
TRBJ2-6,TRBV28,NA,CASTRSAASGANVLTF
TRBJ1-2,TRBV18,NA,CASSQDSLTNYGYTF
TRBJ2-7,TRBV5-1,once,CASSFLSGSSYEQYF
TRBJ2-7,TRBV7-2,NA,CASTFLPGEQYF
TRBJ2-7,TRBV18,NA,CASSPRGDSYEQYF
TRBJ2-7,TRBV15,NA,CATSRDPGNEQYF
NA,TRBV7-2,NA,CASSLVGGIPYEQYF
TRBJ2-5,TRBV29-1,NA,CSGGGLAGIETQYF
TRBJ1-5,TRBV5-8,NA,CASSYRRASNQPQHF
TRBJ1-2,TRBV28,NA,CASSLRGYGYTF
TRBJ2-3,TRBV2,NA,CASSRSQADTQYF
TRBJ2-1,TRBV11-2,NA,CASSLVGLNEQFF
TRBJ2-7,TRBV15,NA,CATSREGFSGYEQYF
NA,TRBV18,NA,CASSPLDGRGEQYF